This T cell receptor beta chain originates from a study of blood T cells in healthy people across ages. Trimming took 3 bases from V and 7 from J, leaving 16 bases between them. The CDR3 extends over 14 amino acids. CDR1 is LNHDA and CDR2 is SQIVND in the germline V gene (reference sequence). It was with a sample-barcoded 5' primer and a J-beta primer mix that a second PCR of roughly 6 to 12 cycles was run. Each CDR3 protein gets one entry after TCRdb re-called the 5' RACE reads with MiXCR. Of 1.5 million to 2 million distinct CDR3 sequences listed, more than 35% are singletons. The sequence was collected from a human donor in good health. Material for sequencing was blood. The chain is built from TRBV19 and TRBJ2-7; D gene uncertain. The CDR3: CASSMEVGIQEQYF. The CDR3 DNA is TGTGCCAGTAGTATGGAAGTCGGCATCCAAGAGCAGTACTTC. The entire variable domain, with the rest obtained from reference TRBV19 and TRBJ2-7, is as follows: DGGITQSPKYLFRKEGQNVTLSCEQNLNHDAMYWYRQDPGQGLRLIYYSQIVNDFQKGDIAEGYSVSREKKESFPLTVTSAQKNPTAFYLCASSMEVGIQEQYFGPGTRLTVT.